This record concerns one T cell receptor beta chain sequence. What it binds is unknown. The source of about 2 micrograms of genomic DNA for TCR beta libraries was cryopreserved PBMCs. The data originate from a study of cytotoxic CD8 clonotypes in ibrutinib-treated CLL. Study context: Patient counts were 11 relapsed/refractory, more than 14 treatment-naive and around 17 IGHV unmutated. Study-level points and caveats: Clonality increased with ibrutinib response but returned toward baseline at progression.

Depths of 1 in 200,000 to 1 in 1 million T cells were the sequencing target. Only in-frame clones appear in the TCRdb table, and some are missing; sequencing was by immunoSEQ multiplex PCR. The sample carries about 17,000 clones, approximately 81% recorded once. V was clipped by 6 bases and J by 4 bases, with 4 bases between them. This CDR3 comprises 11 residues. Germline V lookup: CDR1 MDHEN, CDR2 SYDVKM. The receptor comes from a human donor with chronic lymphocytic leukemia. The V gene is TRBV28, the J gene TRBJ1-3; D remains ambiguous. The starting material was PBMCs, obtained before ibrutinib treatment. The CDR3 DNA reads TGTGCCAGCAGCCGCGGAAACACCATATATTTT. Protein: CASSRGNTIYF.